This TCR beta chain originates from a study of T-cell reconstitution after alpha-beta-depleted transplantation in children. The study, taken as a whole, reports: Two months or so post-transplant, alpha-beta T cells reportedly derived from several hundred expanded graft clones. From surviving recipient T cells and thymic progenitors came the high day-60 TCRbeta diversity observed in some patients. From newly produced T cells came most of the T-cell counts and diversity one year after transplant.

This CDR3 has 13 residues. Germline V gene data show CDR1 as SQVTM and CDR2 as ANQGSEA. Between the trimmed V and J ends, which lost 4 bases and 2 bases, there was a span of 9 bases. Unique molecular identifiers were incorporated during preparation of the TCRbeta library. A single record per CDR3 protein comes from TCRdb applying MiXCR to the PCR reads. The table lists about 400,000 distinct CDR3 sequences, 15% to 20% of them singletons, with roughly 29% in the top ten. This clonotype was seen more than once but under ten times. Its antigen is unknown. This clonotype originated in a boy younger than two who had a stem cell transplant for Wiskott-Aldrich syndrome, so the T cells may come from the graft donor. V gene TRBV29-1 combines with J gene TRBJ2-1; D possibly uses TRBD1 or TRBD2 (5 bases each). The sample here was PBMCs, mostly from graft donor cells, taken 360 days after TCRalphabeta/CD19-depleted stem cell transplant. The CDR3 nucleotides are TGCAGCGTTGGGGGGAGCCCCTACAATGAGCAGTTCTTC. It encodes CSVGGSPYNEQFF.